Presented here are 30 T cell receptor beta chains from one specimen sequenced in a study of sequential checkpoint blockade in melanoma. Here immunoSEQ multiplex PCR was the method, and the copy in TCRdb shows in-frame clones only, minus some. The table includes under 20,000 clones, less than 30% detected once. Treatment here: randomized to nivolumab then ipilimumab (arm A) or the reverse (arm B). The source material was tumor tissue (inferred from file names), sampled from a patient given nivolumab and ipilimumab in sequence. These receptors were obtained from a human donor with melanoma.

This clone was seen a handful of times. This chain joins TRBV11-3 and TRBJ2-3; D remains unclear. The CDR3 is 15 amino acids. Looked up from germline, CDR1 is SGHNT and CDR2 is YENEEA. V was cut by 0 bases and J by 6 bases, with 13 bases left in between. CDR3 loop: CASSLDMGRWDTQYF. The CDR3 bases are TGTGCCAGCAGCTTAGATATGGGTCGGTGGGATACGCAGTATTTT.

This clone appeared many times. The chain uses TRBV11-3 and TRBJ2-5, with 13 bases that match TRBD2. The V gene end was trimmed by 5 bases and the J gene end by 5 bases; junction bases not matched to a gene: 8. The CDR3 totals 16 residues. CDR1 SGHNT and CDR2 YENEEA come from the germline V gene. DNA of the CDR3: TGTGCCAGCAGCCCAGGGACTAGCGGGGTTGGGGAGACCCAGTACTTC. Protein product: CASSPGTSGVGETQYF. Full variable domain (rest looked up from reference TRBV11-3 and TRBJ2-5): EAGVVQSPRYKIIEKKQPVAFWCNPISGHNTLYWYLQNLGQGPELLIRYENEEAVDDSQLPKDRFSAERLKGVDSTLKIQPAELGDSAVYLCASSPGTSGVGETQYFGPGTRLLVL.

V and J are TRBV18 and TRBJ2-7, with 7 bases aligning to TRBD2. The CDR3 covers 15 residues. Trimming cost V 3 bases and J 2 bases; bases outside gene matches: 7. The germline CDR1 and CDR2 sequences are KGHSH and LQKENI. This CDR3 reads CASSPALADPYEQYF. The DNA of the CDR3 is TGTGCCAGCTCACCGGCCCTAGCGGATCCCTACGAGCAGTACTTC.

The V gene is TRBV29-1, the J gene TRBJ2-1; 8 nucleotides line up with TRBD1. The germline V gene encodes CDR1 SQVTM and CDR2 ANQGSEA. The CDR3 contains 13 residues. J lost 2 bases, V lost 7 bases, and 4 bases had no gene match. Written as DNA, the CDR3 is TGCAGCGGGGGACAGGCGACCTACAATGAGCAGTTCTTC. Translating gives CSGGQATYNEQFF.

In its sample, this clone was seen a few times. The V call is TRBV9, the J call TRBJ2-2; TRBD1 matches 8 bases. This CDR3 has 17 amino acids. J lost 5 bases, V lost 1 base, and 10 bases had no gene match. Germline CDR1 SGDLS, CDR2 YYNGEE. The CDR3 DNA reads as TGTGCCAGCAGCGTATGGAGTGACAGGGGAAGGACCGGGGAGCTGTTTTTT. Amino acid sequence: CASSVWSDRGRTGELFF.

This clone was observed a few times. The chain uses TRBV9 and TRBJ2-7; 8 bases agree with TRBD2. The germline V gene has CDR1 SGDLS and CDR2 YYNGEE. Trimming at V came to 5 bases and at J to 2 bases, leaving 9 bases not matched to a gene. The CDR3 totals 15 residues. The CDR3 nucleotides read TGTGCCAGCAGTTCGGGCTGGCGGGAGGCCTACGAGCAGTACTTC. This gives the protein CASSSGWREAYEQYF. The full variable domain, completed using reference TRBV9 and TRBJ2-7, is DSGVTQTPKHLITATGQRVTLRCSPRSGDLSVYWYQQSLDQGLQFLIQYYNGEERAKGNILERFSAQQFPDLHSELNLSSLELGDSALYFCASSSGWREAYEQYFGPGTRLTVT.

In DNA form, the CDR3 reads TGTGCCAGCAGTGGACAGGGGGCTACCATTGAAAAACTGTTTTTT. It is translated as CASSGQGATIEKLFF. This chain joins TRBV6-8 and TRBJ1-4; 11 positions agree with TRBD1. J was trimmed by 7 bases and V by 5 bases; bases with no gene match: 6. The CDR3 consists of 15 residues. Germline CDR1 MNHGY, CDR2 SAAAGT.

The chain couples TRBV29-1 to TRBJ2-5; D is unresolved. In germline, CDR1 is SQVTM, CDR2 ANQGSEA. The CDR3 sequence is 13 residues long. V was pared by 1 base and J by 1 base, with 7 bases between. CDR3 coding DNA: TGCAGCGTTGAAGGGCAGCTCCAAGAGACCCAGTACTTC. Amino acids: CSVEGQLQETQYF.

The chain joins TRBV2 to TRBJ2-3; no definite D call. The CDR3 loop spans 14 amino acids. With 1 base removed from V and 4 bases from J, the gap between germline ends came to 9 bases. CDR1 is SNHLY and CDR2 is FYNNEI in the germline V gene. CDR3 in amino acids: CASSEGQSPDTQYF. CDR3 nucleotides: TGTGCCAGCAGTGAAGGGCAGAGCCCAGATACGCAGTATTTT.

This chain links TRBV28 with TRBJ2-1; 7 nucleotides agree with TRBD2. The germline V gene encodes CDR1 MDHEN and CDR2 SYDVKM. The length of the CDR3 is 14 residues. The J segment lost 1 base and the V segment lost 5 bases, leaving 2 bases of the junction unmatched. The CDR3 DNA reads TGTGCCAGCAGTCCGGGACTATCCTACAATGAGCAGTTCTTC. Translation: CASSPGLSYNEQFF.

This clone has just a few counts. The chain is built from TRBV13 and TRBJ2-7, with a tentative D call TRBD2 (6 bases). Germline V gene data show CDR1 as PRHDT and CDR2 as FYEKMQ (reference sequence). V was trimmed by 6 bases and J by 2 bases, leaving 17 bases between them. The CDR3 is 15 residues long. The DNA of the CDR3 is TGTGCCAGCAGTGGAGACGGACGGGGGACCTACGAGCAGTACTTC. Translating it yields CASSGDGRGTYEQYF.

The rearrangement links TRBV28 to TRBJ2-2; D not certain. Germline V gene lookup returns CDR1 MDHEN and CDR2 SYDVKM. The CDR3 length is 16 residues. V lost 5 bases, J lost 0 bases, and 13 bases lay in between. The CDR3 DNA is TGTGCCAGCAGTATCATCGACTTCACGAACACCGGGGAGCTGTTTTTT. It encodes CASSIIDFTNTGELFF.

The gene calls are TRBV6-8 and TRBJ1-5; 7 bases agree with TRBD1. With 2 bases clipped from V and 7 bases from J, the junction kept 5 bases outside the gene matches. Germline loops: CDR1 MNHGY, CDR2 SAAAGT. This CDR3 is 14 amino acids long. The CDR3 protein is CASSYRQGRQPQHF. The CDR3 bases are TGTGCCAGCAGTTACCGACAGGGCCGGCAGCCCCAGCATTTT.

In its sample, this clone was seen a few times. The chain recombines TRBV6-8 with TRBJ1-5; the match to TRBD1 covers 8 bases. The V segment lost 5 bases and the J segment 9 bases; nucleotides outside the gene matches: 3. The CDR3 runs 12 residues. In germline, CDR1 is MNHGY, CDR2 SAAAGT. CDR3 nucleotides: TGTGCCAGCAGTACAGGGGGTCTGCCCCAGCATTTT. Amino acid sequence: CASSTGGLPQHF.

V and J are TRBV29-1 and TRBJ1-2; no clear D gene. CDR1 is SQVTM and CDR2 is ANQGSEA in the germline V gene. Trimming left V 0 bases short and J 0 bases short, with 17 bases between. This CDR3 contains 17 residues. CDR3 DNA sequence: TGCAGCGTTGAAGATCTTCTGGCGTCAGCTCCTAACTATGGCTACACCTTC. Translation: CSVEDLLASAPNYGYTF.

This clone was observed a few times. The chain employs TRBV4-1 and TRBJ2-5; 10 bases match TRBD1. The CDR3 covers 16 residues. CDR1 MGHRA and CDR2 YSYEKL come from the germline V gene. The V segment lost 2 bases and the J segment 2 bases; nucleotides outside the gene matches: 5. The CDR3: CASSQQGQGSQETQYF. As DNA, the CDR3 is TGCGCCAGCAGCCAACAGGGACAGGGGAGTCAAGAGACCCAGTACTTC.

This clone was seen ten or more times. The chain links TRBV11-3 to TRBJ2-2; D gene unclear. This CDR3 has 17 residues. The germline V and J ends were trimmed by 4 bases and 4 bases, with 19 bases remaining between them. The germline gives CDR1 SGHNT, CDR2 YENEEA. CDR3 loop: CASSSISLQQLTGELFF. The CDR3 region has the DNA TGTGCCAGCAGCTCGATCTCCCTTCAACAACTCACCGGGGAGCTGTTTTTT.

This clone was observed at least ten times. V is TRBV9 and J is TRBJ1-4; tentative D call: TRBD1 (5 bases). The CDR3 covers 16 residues. V was trimmed by 4 bases and J by 6 bases, leaving 19 bases between them. The V gene's germline CDR1 is SGDLS and CDR2 YYNGEE. CDR3 region: CASSPRLSRGDEKLFF. CDR3 nucleotides: TGTGCCAGCAGCCCCCGTTTGTCGAGGGGCGATGAAAAACTGTTTTTT. Complete variable domain (other parts from reference TRBV9 and TRBJ1-4): DSGVTQTPKHLITATGQRVTLRCSPRSGDLSVYWYQQSLDQGLQFLIQYYNGEERAKGNILERFSAQQFPDLHSELNLSSLELGDSALYFCASSPRLSRGDEKLFFGSGTQLSVL.

V is TRBV28 and J is TRBJ2-3, with D perhaps TRBD2 (5 bases). The V end was cut by 4 bases, the J end by 1 base, with 9 bases between. Per germline, CDR1 MDHEN and CDR2 SYDVKM. There are 14 residues in the CDR3. The CDR3 bases are TGTGCCAGCAGTTCGGGATCACGCACAGATACGCAGTATTTT. It translates to CASSSGSRTDTQYF.

This clone was recorded at least ten times. The chain combines TRBV11-3 with TRBJ2-3, with D perhaps given as TRBD1 or TRBD2 (5 bases each). The CDR3 runs 15 residues. The germline V gene encodes CDR1 SGHNT and CDR2 YENEEA. Trimming removed 1 base at V and 2 bases at J, with 10 bases between. CDR3: CASSLVGTNTDTQYF. The CDR3 region has the DNA TGTGCCAGCAGCTTAGTTGGGACGAACACAGATACGCAGTATTTT.

V and J are TRBV5-1 and TRBJ2-3; unclear D gene. V gave up 4 bases and J gave up 1 base, with 16 bases separating them. The germline V gene has CDR1 SGHRS and CDR2 YFSETQ. This CDR3 is 16 amino acids long. In DNA, the CDR3 is TGCGCCAGCAGCCCCAGCCCGTCGGCGGGCACAGATACGCAGTATTTT. Its protein product is CASSPSPSAGTDTQYF.

V gene TRBV4-1 combines with J gene TRBJ2-3, with D perhaps matching TRBD2 (5 bases). The ends were cut back, 1 base at V and 1 base at J, with 15 bases in the middle. The CDR3 has 17 amino acids. Looked up from germline, CDR1 is MGHRA and CDR2 is YSYEKL. The CDR3 sequence is CASSQGRALAGTDTQYF. CDR3 coding DNA: TGCGCCAGCAGCCAAGGGCGGGCGCTAGCAGGCACAGATACGCAGTATTTT.

This clone has only a few counts. V gene TRBV27 combines with J gene TRBJ1-6; no reliable D call. The CDR3 length is 14 residues. The germline CDR1 and CDR2 sequences are MNHEY and SMNVEV (reference sequence). Trimming left V 3 bases short and J 0 bases short, with 3 bases between. In nucleotides, the CDR3 is TGTGCCAGCAGTTTTTTCTCCTATAATTCACCCCTCCACTTT. Amino acids: CASSFFSYNSPLHF.

The chain couples TRBV9 to TRBJ1-1; D is ambiguous. The CDR3 runs 13 residues. Germline V lookup: CDR1 SGDLS, CDR2 YYNGEE. V lost 5 bases, J lost 0 bases, and 8 bases lay in between. CDR3 sequence reads: CASSETVNTEAFF. As DNA, the CDR3 is TGTGCCAGCAGTGAAACAGTGAACACTGAAGCTTTCTTT.

This chain's CDR3 is CASSSSPRGRRANVLTF. DNA for the CDR3: TGTGCCAGCAGTTCCTCCCCCCGGGGGCGGCGGGCCAACGTCCTGACTTTC. The chain couples TRBV28 to TRBJ2-6; either TRBD1 or TRBD2 may supply D (6 bases each). Trimming took off 4 bases at V and 5 bases at J, with 18 bases between the two ends. Germline CDR1 and CDR2: MDHEN and SYDVKM. The length of the CDR3 is 17 residues.

The chain couples TRBV19 to TRBJ2-7; D assignment may be TRBD1 or TRBD2 (5 bases each). CDR1 is LNHDA, CDR2 SQIVND, per germline (reference sequence). CDR3 size: 12 residues. Trimming stripped 10 bases from V and 3 bases from J, with 13 bases between. CDR3 DNA sequence: TGTGCCACCAGAGGGACGTTCTACGAGCAGTACTTC. Amino acids: CATRGTFYEQYF.

This chain's CDR3 is CASSVELAGGFLREQYF. The CDR3 bases are TGTGCCAGCAGTGTCGAACTAGCGGGGGGGTTCCTACGCGAGCAGTACTTC. The gene calls are TRBV2 and TRBJ2-7; TRBD2 matches at 13 bases. The CDR3 is 17 amino acids. Germline lookup yields CDR1 SNHLY and CDR2 FYNNEI. Germline trimming cut 4 bases from V and 6 bases from J; bases unmatched to any gene: 12.

This clone was seen ten or more times. V and J are TRBV11-3 and TRBJ2-7; 12 bases are a match to TRBD1. Per germline, CDR1 SGHNT and CDR2 YENEEA. Unmatched junction bases numbered 8, after V lost 3 bases and J lost 2 bases. This CDR3 has 17 residues. The CDR3 coding sequence is TGTGCCAGCAGCTTCAGCCCAGGGACAGGGGGCGCCTACGAGCAGTACTTC. Translation: CASSFSPGTGGAYEQYF.

In nucleotides, the CDR3 is TGTGCCAGCAGTTCGGGCAGGGAGGGCAATCAGCCCCAGCATTTT. Its translation: CASSSGREGNQPQHF. The chain carries TRBV6-8 and TRBJ1-5, with a tentative D call TRBD1 (5 bases). Germline V lookup: CDR1 MNHGY, CDR2 SAAAGT. The CDR3 covers 15 residues. Trimming removed 4 bases from V and 2 bases from J, with 12 bases in between.

This clone was detected a few times. The genes are TRBV6-8 and TRBJ2-1; TRBD1 is a possible D gene (6 bases). From germline, CDR1 is MNHGY and CDR2 SAAAGT. This CDR3 contains 13 residues. The germline V and J ends were trimmed by 6 bases and 1 base, with 7 bases remaining between them. CDR3 bases: TGTGCCAGCAGAACAGGGTCCTACAATGAGCAGTTCTTC. Its translation is CASRTGSYNEQFF.